Listed here are 3 T cell receptor beta chains from one sample, sequenced in a study of T cells in localized non-small cell lung cancer (dated by TCRdb to 2018 to 2020). Preparation of the library involved the immunoSEQ multiplex PCR assay. TCRdb carries this immuneACCESS record with in-frame sequences only. Its versions omit some clonotypes, under half of them owing to an unresolved V gene in the studies checked, with the rest unexplained. The sample profile shows roughly 24,000 clones; approximately 90% of them were found once. Clones ranked in the top ten supply around 4.2% of the sample. The starting material was peripheral blood, obtained before any cancer treatment. The receptors derive from a female donor older than 55 with stage II squamous cell lung carcinoma.

The chain has TRBV5-1 and TRBJ2-7, with 10 bases fitting TRBD2. This CDR3 has 16 residues. The trim removed 5 bases at V and 2 bases at J, leaving 10 bases unmatched. Germline V gives CDR1 SGHRS, CDR2 YFSETQ. The CDR3 DNA reads TGCGCCAGCAGTTCTAGCGGGAGACCCGCCGCCTACGAGCAGTACTTC. Its protein product is CASSSSGRPAAYEQYF.

The chain has TRBV6-5 and TRBJ2-3, with D uncertain. CDR3 size: 13 residues. The V gene lost 6 bases and the J gene lost 5 bases, with 12 bases spanning the gap. Looked up from germline, CDR1 is MNHEY and CDR2 is SVGAGI. CDR3 residues: CASSPRGRDTQYF. CDR3 bases: TGTGCCAGCAGCCCCCGAGGTAGAGATACGCAGTATTTT.

The chain employs TRBV11-1 and TRBJ2-1; 12 bases are a match to TRBD2. Unmatched junction bases numbered 3, after V lost 5 bases and J lost 4 bases. Germline CDR1 reads SGHAT; CDR2 reads FQDESV (reference sequence). This CDR3 is built from 15 residues. The CDR3 region is CASSPGTSGYNEQFF. Here the CDR3 DNA reads TGTGCCAGCAGCCCCGGGACTAGCGGGTACAATGAGCAGTTCTTC.